This T cell receptor (beta chain) was captured by sequencing in a study of T cells in Graves' hyperthyroidism and ophthalmopathy. Regarding the study as a whole: In blood, most of the thyroid clonotypes expanded above 0.001 were also present.

This clonotype appeared a few times. The antigen is unknown. V lost 4 bases to trimming and J lost 4 bases; unmatched junction nucleotides: 9. This CDR3 has 15 amino acids. The germline CDR1 and CDR2 sequences are MGHDK and SYGVNS. Amplified regions were TCR beta CDR3 sequences from RNA transcripts. A first-round RT-PCR of the TCR CDR3 used the HTBI primer set. MiXCR, run by TCRdb on the multiplex PCR reads, gives a single entry per CDR3 protein. The table shows 650,000 to 750,000 distinct CDR3 sequences, with roughly 15% occurring only once. The J gene is TRBJ2-7, the V gene TRBV25-1; 8 bases map to TRBD1. The sequence was collected from a woman between 18 and 29 years old with Graves' hyperthyroidism. Sequenced: blood. The CDR3 loop reads CASSAAGGMRYEQYF. CDR3 DNA sequence: TGTGCCAGCAGTGCGGCAGGGGGCATGAGATACGAGCAGTACTTC.